A selection of T cell receptor beta chains follows, all from one sample in a study of beta chain features in type 1 diabetes. Repertoires were generated with immunoSEQ multiplex PCR, while TCRdb's copy carries only in-frame clones and drops some. Here the sample spans 300,000 to 450,000 clones, about 18% being singletons. The sample taken for sequencing was naive CD4+ T cells from blood. These receptors were obtained from a woman aged 18-29 years in good health. Each CDR3 is given with its conserved first and last residue. The D gene is left open where the match is weak. Clone size is not always given. Where it is, it says once, few, many or a class for expanded clones.

clone size: NA; D gene: NA; CDR3 length: 17; V gene: TRBV5-6; J gene: TRBJ2-1; CDR3 DNA: TGTGCCAGCAGCTTGGATAGAGTGGGACTGTCAGAGGATGAGCAGTTCTTC; CDR3 protein: CASSLDRVGLSEDEQFF
clone size: few; D gene: TRBD1; CDR3 length: 13; V gene: TRBV7-2; J gene: TRBJ1-2; CDR3 DNA: TGTGCCAGCAGCCCCGGACAGGGCGAGGGCTACACCTTC; CDR3 protein: CASSPGQGEGYTF
clone size: NA; D gene: NA; CDR3 length: 14; V gene: TRBV7-9; J gene: TRBJ2-1; CDR3 DNA: TGTGCCAGCAGCTCCAGGGGATCGGACAATGAGCAGTTCTTC; CDR3 protein: CASSSRGSDNEQFF
clone size: few; D gene: NA; CDR3 length: 13; V gene: TRBV2; J gene: TRBJ2-3; CDR3 DNA: TGTGCCTCCAGCGGACCTTTCACAGATACGCAGTATTTT; CDR3 protein: CASSGPFTDTQYF
clone size: NA; D gene: TRBD2; CDR3 length: 13; V gene: TRBV27; J gene: TRBJ2-5; CDR3 DNA: TGTGCCAGCAGGCCTAGCGGGCTAAAGACCCAGTACTTC; CDR3 protein: CASRPSGLKTQYF
clone size: NA; D gene: NA; CDR3 length: 12; V gene: TRBV2; J gene: TRBJ1-1; CDR3 DNA: TGTGCCAGCAGTGATTATTCAGGGAGGTCTTTCTTT; CDR3 protein: CASSDYSGRSFF
clone size: NA; D gene: TRBD1; CDR3 length: 16; V gene: TRBV19; J gene: TRBJ2-7; CDR3 DNA: TGTGCCAGTAGCCTCGCCCCTTACAGGGGAAGGGTCGAGCAGTACTTC; CDR3 protein: CASSLAPYRGRVEQYF
clone size: NA; D gene: TRBD2; CDR3 length: 18; V gene: TRBV15; J gene: TRBJ2-4; CDR3 DNA: TGTGCCACCAGCAGGGCCGCTAGCGGAAATCTAGCCAAAAACATTCAGTACTTC; CDR3 protein: CATSRAASGNLAKNIQYF
clone size: NA; D gene: NA; CDR3 length: 15; V gene: TRBV30; J gene: TRBJ1-5; CDR3 DNA: TGTGCCTGGAGTACGGCAGACAATAGCAATCAGCCCCAGCATTTT; CDR3 protein: CAWSTADNSNQPQHF
clone size: NA; D gene: NA; CDR3 length: 13; V gene: TRBV30; J gene: TRBJ2-6; CDR3 DNA: TGTGCCTGGACCCTAAGTGGGGCCAACGTCCTGACTTTC; CDR3 protein: CAWTLSGANVLTF
clone size: NA; D gene: TRBD1; CDR3 length: 17; V gene: TRBV7-8; J gene: TRBJ2-4; CDR3 DNA: TGTGCCAGCAGCTCTCTCTCACAGGGGCTGGCCAAAAACATTCAGTACTTC; CDR3 protein: CASSSLSQGLAKNIQYF
clone size: NA; D gene: TRBD1; CDR3 length: 15; V gene: TRBV6-5; J gene: TRBJ2-5; CDR3 DNA: TGTGCCAGCAGTTACGGCACAGGGGGCTGGGAGACCCAGTACTTC; CDR3 protein: CASSYGTGGWETQYF
clone size: few; D gene: TRBD2; CDR3 length: 16; V gene: TRBV9; J gene: TRBJ2-1; CDR3 DNA: TGTGCCAGCAGCGTACTTAGCGGGAGGGCCCTCAATGAGCAGTTCTTC; CDR3 protein: CASSVLSGRALNEQFF
clone size: NA; D gene: NA; CDR3 length: 14; V gene: TRBV7-2; J gene: TRBJ2-7; CDR3 DNA: TGTGCCAGCAGCTTAGAACTGGGAGCCGGGGAGCAGTACTTC; CDR3 protein: CASSLELGAGEQYF
clone size: few; D gene: TRBD1; CDR3 length: 14; V gene: TRBV30; J gene: TRBJ2-3; CDR3 DNA: TGTGCCTGGAACAGGGGACAGGGTCCAGATACGCAGTATTTT; CDR3 protein: CAWNRGQGPDTQYF
clone size: NA; D gene: TRBD1; CDR3 length: 15; V gene: TRBV15; J gene: TRBJ2-2; CDR3 DNA: TGTGCCACCAGCAGAAAGGGGGCCGGCACCGGGGAGCTGTTTTTT; CDR3 protein: CATSRKGAGTGELFF
clone size: NA; D gene: NA; CDR3 length: 13; V gene: TRBV10-3; J gene: TRBJ2-7; CDR3 DNA: TGTGCCATCAGTGAGGACAGACCCTACGAGCAGTACTTC; CDR3 protein: CAISEDRPYEQYF
clone size: NA; D gene: NA; CDR3 length: 15; V gene: TRBV18; J gene: TRBJ1-1; CDR3 DNA: TGTGCCAGCTCACCATCCGGGGGTAAGAACACTGAAGCTTTCTTT; CDR3 protein: CASSPSGGKNTEAFF
clone size: NA; D gene: NA; CDR3 length: 15; V gene: TRBV4-3; J gene: TRBJ1-4; CDR3 DNA: TGCGCCAGCAGCCAAGCGGGGGGCATGATTGAAAAACTGTTTTTT; CDR3 protein: CASSQAGGMIEKLFF
clone size: few; D gene: NA; CDR3 length: 15; V gene: TRBV5-1; J gene: TRBJ1-1; CDR3 DNA: TGCGCCAGCAGCTTGGGCTCAGTCTCGAACACTGAAGCTTTCTTT; CDR3 protein: CASSLGSVSNTEAFF
clone size: NA; D gene: NA; CDR3 length: 11; V gene: TRBV5-1; J gene: TRBJ2-3; CDR3 DNA: TGCGCCAGCAGGGGGAGAGATACGCAGTATTTT; CDR3 protein: CASRGRDTQYF
clone size: few; D gene: NA; CDR3 length: 14; V gene: TRBV5-1; J gene: TRBJ2-3; CDR3 DNA: TGCGCCAGCATGCCTGGGACAAGCACAGATACGCAGTATTTT; CDR3 protein: CASMPGTSTDTQYF
clone size: NA; D gene: TRBD2; CDR3 length: 16; V gene: TRBV5-1; J gene: TRBJ2-2; CDR3 DNA: TGCGCCAGCAGCTTCCGTAGCGGGAGTAGGACCGGGGAGCTGTTTTTT; CDR3 protein: CASSFRSGSRTGELFF
clone size: few; D gene: NA; CDR3 length: 14; V gene: TRBV6-5; J gene: TRBJ2-3; CDR3 DNA: TGTGCCAGCAGTTACTACCGAGCGGGAGATACGCAGTATTTT; CDR3 protein: CASSYYRAGDTQYF
clone size: NA; D gene: NA; CDR3 length: 13; V gene: TRBV7-8; J gene: TRBJ2-5; CDR3 DNA: TGTGCCAGCAGCTCCACAGGGTGGGAGACCCAGTACTTC; CDR3 protein: CASSSTGWETQYF
clone size: NA; D gene: NA; CDR3 length: 11; V gene: TRBV13; J gene: TRBJ1-1; CDR3 DNA: TGTGCCAGCAGCTCCCAGGGGGAAGCTTTCTTT; CDR3 protein: CASSSQGEAFF
clone size: NA; D gene: NA; CDR3 length: 15; V gene: TRBV14; J gene: TRBJ2-6; CDR3 DNA: TGTGCCAGCAGCCATTTCAGTTCTGGGGCCAACGTCCTGACTTTC; CDR3 protein: CASSHFSSGANVLTF
clone size: few; D gene: NA; CDR3 length: 14; V gene: TRBV7-2; J gene: TRBJ2-5; CDR3 DNA: TGTGCCAGCAGCTTACCGCAGGCTCGGGAGACCCAGTACTTC; CDR3 protein: CASSLPQARETQYF
clone size: NA; D gene: NA; CDR3 length: 14; V gene: TRBV2; J gene: TRBJ2-2; CDR3 DNA: TGTGCCAGCAGTGGGGACTTTACAGCAGGGGAGCTGTTTTTT; CDR3 protein: CASSGDFTAGELFF
clone size: few; D gene: NA; CDR3 length: 13; V gene: TRBV7-9; J gene: TRBJ2-7; CDR3 DNA: TGTGCCAGCAAGGCCCCTAGCGCCTACGAGCAGTACTTC; CDR3 protein: CASKAPSAYEQYF
clone size: NA; D gene: NA; CDR3 length: 13; V gene: TRBV5-4; J gene: TRBJ1-2; CDR3 DNA: TGTGCCAGCAGTTATGACAGAGAATATGGCTACACCTTC; CDR3 protein: CASSYDREYGYTF
clone size: few; D gene: NA; CDR3 length: 17; V gene: TRBV4-1; J gene: TRBJ1-5; CDR3 DNA: TGCGCCAGCAGCCAAGATCCTATTAGGGGCCCTAATCAGCCCCAGCATTTT; CDR3 protein: CASSQDPIRGPNQPQHF
clone size: few; D gene: NA; CDR3 length: 13; V gene: TRBV30; J gene: TRBJ2-5; CDR3 DNA: TGTGCCTGGAGTGTATCTCTCCCAGAGACCCAGTACTTC; CDR3 protein: CAWSVSLPETQYF
clone size: few; D gene: NA; CDR3 length: 13; V gene: TRBV5-4; J gene: TRBJ2-1; CDR3 DNA: TGTGCCAGCAGCCCCCAGGGCTACAATGAGCAGTTCTTC; CDR3 protein: CASSPQGYNEQFF